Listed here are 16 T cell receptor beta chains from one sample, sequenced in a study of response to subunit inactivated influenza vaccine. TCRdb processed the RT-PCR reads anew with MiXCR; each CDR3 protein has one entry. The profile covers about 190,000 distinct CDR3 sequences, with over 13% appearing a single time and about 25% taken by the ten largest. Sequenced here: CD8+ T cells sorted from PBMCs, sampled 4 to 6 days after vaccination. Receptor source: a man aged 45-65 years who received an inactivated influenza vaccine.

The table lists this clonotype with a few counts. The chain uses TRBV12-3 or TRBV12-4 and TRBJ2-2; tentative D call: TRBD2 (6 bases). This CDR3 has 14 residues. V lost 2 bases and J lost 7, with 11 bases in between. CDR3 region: CASSLQTSRGELFF. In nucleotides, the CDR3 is TGTGCCAGCAGTTTACAAACTAGCCGCGGGGAGCTGTTTTTT.

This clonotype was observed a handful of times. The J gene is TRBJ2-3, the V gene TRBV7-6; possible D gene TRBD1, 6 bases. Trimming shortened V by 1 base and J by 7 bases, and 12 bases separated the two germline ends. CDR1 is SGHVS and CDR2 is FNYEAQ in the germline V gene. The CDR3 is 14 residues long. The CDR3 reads CASSLGFGGHTQYF. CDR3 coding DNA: TGTGCCAGCAGCTTAGGATTTGGGGGCCATACGCAGTATTTT.

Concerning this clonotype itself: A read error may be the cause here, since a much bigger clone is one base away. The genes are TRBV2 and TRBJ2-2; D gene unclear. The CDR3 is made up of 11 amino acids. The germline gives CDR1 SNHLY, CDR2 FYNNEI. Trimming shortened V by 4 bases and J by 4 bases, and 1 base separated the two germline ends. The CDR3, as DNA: TGTGCCAGCAGTGCCACCGGGGAGCTGTTTTTT. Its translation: CASSATGELFF.

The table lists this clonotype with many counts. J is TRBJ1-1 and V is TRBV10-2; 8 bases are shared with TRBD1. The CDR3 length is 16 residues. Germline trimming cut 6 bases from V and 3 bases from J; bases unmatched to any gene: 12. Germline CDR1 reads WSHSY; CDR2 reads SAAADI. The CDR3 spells CASSGGTGRAYTEAFF. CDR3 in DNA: TGCGCCAGCAGCGGTGGGACAGGACGCGCTTACACTGAAGCTTTCTTT.

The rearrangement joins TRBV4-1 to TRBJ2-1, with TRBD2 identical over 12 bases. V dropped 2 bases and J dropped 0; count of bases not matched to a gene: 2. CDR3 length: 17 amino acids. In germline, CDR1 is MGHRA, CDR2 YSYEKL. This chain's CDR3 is CASSQRGLAGSYNEQFF. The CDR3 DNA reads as TGCGCCAGCAGCCAAAGGGGACTAGCGGGCTCCTACAATGAGCAGTTCTTC.

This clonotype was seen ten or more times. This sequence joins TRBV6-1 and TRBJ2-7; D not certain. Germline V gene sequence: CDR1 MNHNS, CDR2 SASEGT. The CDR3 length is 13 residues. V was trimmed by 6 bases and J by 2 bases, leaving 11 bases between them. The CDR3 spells CASRNGLTYEQYF. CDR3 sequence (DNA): TGTGCCAGCAGGAACGGGCTTACCTACGAGCAGTACTTC.

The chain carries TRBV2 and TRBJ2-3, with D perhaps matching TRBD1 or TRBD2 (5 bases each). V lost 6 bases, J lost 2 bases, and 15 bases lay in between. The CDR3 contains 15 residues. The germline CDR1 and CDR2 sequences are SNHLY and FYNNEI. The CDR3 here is CASRTGRLSTDTQYF. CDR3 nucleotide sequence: TGTGCCAGCAGGACGGGACGCCTCTCCACAGATACGCAGTATTTT.

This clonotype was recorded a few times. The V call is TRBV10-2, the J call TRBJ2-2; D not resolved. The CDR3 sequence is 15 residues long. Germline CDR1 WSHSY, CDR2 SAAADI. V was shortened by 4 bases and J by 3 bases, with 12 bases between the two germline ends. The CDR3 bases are TGCGCCAGCAGTGCGTACAGCTCTGACACCGGGGAGCTGTTTTTT. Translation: CASSAYSSDTGELFF.

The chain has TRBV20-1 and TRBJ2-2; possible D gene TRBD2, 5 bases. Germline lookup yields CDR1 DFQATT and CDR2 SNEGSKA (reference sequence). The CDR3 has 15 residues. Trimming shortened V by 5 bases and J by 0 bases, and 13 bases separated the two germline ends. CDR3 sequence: CSADPTDSNTGELFF. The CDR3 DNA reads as TGCAGTGCTGACCCCACGGACTCGAACACCGGGGAGCTGTTTTTT.

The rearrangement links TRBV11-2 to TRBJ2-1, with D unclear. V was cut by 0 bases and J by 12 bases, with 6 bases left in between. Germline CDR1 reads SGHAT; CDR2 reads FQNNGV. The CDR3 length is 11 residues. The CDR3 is CASSLDPGQFF. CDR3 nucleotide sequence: TGTGCCAGCAGCTTAGATCCTGGGCAGTTCTTC.

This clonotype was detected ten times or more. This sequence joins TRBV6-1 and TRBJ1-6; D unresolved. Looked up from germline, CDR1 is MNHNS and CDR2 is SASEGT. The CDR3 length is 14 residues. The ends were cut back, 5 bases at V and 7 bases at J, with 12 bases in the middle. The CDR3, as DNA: TGTGCCAGCAGTCCGTCTTGGAAGAATTCACCCCTCCACTTT. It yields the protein CASSPSWKNSPLHF.

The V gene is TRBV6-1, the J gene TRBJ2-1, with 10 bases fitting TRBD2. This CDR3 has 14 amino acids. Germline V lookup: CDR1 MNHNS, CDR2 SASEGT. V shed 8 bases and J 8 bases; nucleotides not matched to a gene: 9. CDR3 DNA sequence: TGTGCCAGCGGAAAGCGGGGGGGCCCCTATGAGCAGTTCTTC. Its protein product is CASGKRGGPYEQFF.

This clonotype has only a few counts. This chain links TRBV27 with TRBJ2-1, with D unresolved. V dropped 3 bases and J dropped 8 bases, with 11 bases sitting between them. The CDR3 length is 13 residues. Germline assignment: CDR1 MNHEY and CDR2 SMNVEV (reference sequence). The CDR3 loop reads CASSFVLGDEQFF. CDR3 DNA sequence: TGTGCCAGCAGTTTCGTTCTTGGCGATGAGCAGTTCTTC.

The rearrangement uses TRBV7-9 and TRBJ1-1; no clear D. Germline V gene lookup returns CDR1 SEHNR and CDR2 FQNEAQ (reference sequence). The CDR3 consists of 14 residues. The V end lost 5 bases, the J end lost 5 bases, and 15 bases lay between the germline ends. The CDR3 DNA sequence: TGTGCCAGCAGCCATAGGGCCCGAACAACTGAAGCTTTCTTT. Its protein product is CASSHRARTTEAFF.

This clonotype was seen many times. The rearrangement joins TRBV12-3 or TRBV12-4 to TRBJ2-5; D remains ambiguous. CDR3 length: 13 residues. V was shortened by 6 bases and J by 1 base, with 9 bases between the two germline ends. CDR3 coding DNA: TGTGCCAGCAGCTCCTATGTCCAAGAGACCCAGTACTTC. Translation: CASSSYVQETQYF.

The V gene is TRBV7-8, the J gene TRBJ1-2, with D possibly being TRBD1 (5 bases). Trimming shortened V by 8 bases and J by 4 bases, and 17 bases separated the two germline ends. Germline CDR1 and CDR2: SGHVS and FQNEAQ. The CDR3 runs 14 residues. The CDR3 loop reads CASPPGQGGYGYTF. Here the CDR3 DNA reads TGTGCCAGCCCCCCCGGCCAGGGAGGCTATGGCTACACCTTC.